A single sample is the source of the 27 T cell receptor beta chains below, sequenced in a study of T cells in women clearing cervical HPV infection. Assay used: immunoSEQ multiplex PCR; TCRdb lists only in-frame clones, some missing. The listing records tens of thousands of clones. Sequencing was carried out using blood buffy coat. Receptors were obtained from a woman between 18 and 69 years old with a cervical HPV16 infection that either progressed to CIN3+ or cleared (not recorded which).

To note about this clone: The CDR3 extends 3 residues past the end of the read, so its final part is completed from the germline J gene. The rearrangement joins TRBV11-2 to TRBJ2-5, with 9 bases identical to TRBD2. The CDR3 runs to 14 residues. Looked up from germline, CDR1 is SGHAT and CDR2 is FQNNGV. V shed 2 bases, J shed 6 bases, and the junction held 4 bases outside the gene matches. The CDR3 reads CASSLSGRIQTQYF. The sequenced part of the CDR3 DNA is TGTGCCAGCAGCTTAAGCGGGAGGATACAGACC.

To note about this clone: The CDR3 extends 3 residues past the end of the read, so its final part is completed from the germline J gene. V is TRBV20-1 and J is TRBJ2-2; 10 bases match TRBD1. With V trimmed by 5 bases and J by 4 bases, 4 bases remained unmatched. From germline, CDR1 is DFQATT and CDR2 SNEGSKA (reference sequence). The CDR3 contains 14 residues. The covered CDR3 bases are TGCAGTGCTCCCCGGGACAGGGGCACCGGGGAG. Its translation is CSAPRDRGTGE. The complete CDR3 protein is CSAPRDRGTGELFF.

Concerning this clone itself: The read comes to an end 3 residues before the CDR3 does, leaving the germline J gene to fill in the end. The rearrangement links TRBV19 to TRBJ1-5, with 9 bases aligning to TRBD1. This CDR3 contains 15 residues. In germline, CDR1 is LNHDA, CDR2 SQIVND (reference sequence). With 5 bases clipped from V and 5 bases from J, the junction kept 7 bases outside the gene matches. CDR3 in amino acids: CASSDRQGGDQPQHF. Incomplete CDR3 DNA: TGTGCCAGTAGTGACAGACAGGGGGGGGATCAGCCC.

Remarks on this clone: The CDR3 end lies 3 residues beyond the end of the read and is filled in from the germline J gene. V and J are TRBV7-9 and TRBJ1-1, with D possibly TRBD1 on 5 matching bases. Looked up from germline, CDR1 is SEHNR and CDR2 is FQNEAQ (reference sequence). The CDR3 consists of 14 residues. CDR3 sequence: CASSLSGVQETAFF. The CDR3 DNA, read in part, is TGTGCCAGCAGCCTATCGGGGGTACAAGAGACC.

With regard to this clone: The CDR3 extends 3 residues past the end of the read, so its final part is completed from the germline J gene. The chain links TRBV20-1 to TRBJ2-1, with 9 bases aligning to TRBD2. This CDR3 is 14 amino acids long. CDR1 and CDR2 from the germline V gene are DFQATT and SNEGSKA (reference sequence). Germline trimming cut 4 bases from V and 4 bases from J; bases unmatched to any gene: 5. The DNA read from the CDR3 is TGCAGTGCTACCAAGCGGGGGGATTACAATGAG. Protein sequence: CSATKRGDYNE. The entire CDR3 protein is CSATKRGDYNEQFF.

For this clone: The read ends 3 residues early relative to the CDR3; the germline J gene fills the gap. The genes are TRBV4-1 and TRBJ2-1, with 10 positions matching TRBD2. Germline assignment: CDR1 MGHRA and CDR2 YSYEKL. Trimming took 1 base from V and 4 from J; bases not matched to a gene: 10. The CDR3 is made up of 18 amino acids. Partial CDR3 DNA: TGCGCCAGCAGCCAAGTTAAGTCTAGCGGGAGACCATACAATGAG. Translated: CASSQVKSSGRPYNE. In full, the CDR3 reads CASSQVKSSGRPYNEQFF.

With regard to this clone: The read comes to an end 3 residues before the CDR3 does, leaving the germline J gene to fill in the end. The chain links TRBV10-3 to TRBJ1-2; a possible D gene is TRBD1 (5 bases). V was shortened by 3 bases and J by 6 bases, with 11 bases between the two germline ends. Germline values: CDR1 ENHRY, CDR2 SYGVKD. The CDR3 length is 13 residues. CDR3 sequence reads: CAISEQELNGYTF. CDR3 DNA (partial): TGTGCCATCAGTGAACAGGAACTTAATGGC.

Notes on this clone: The CDR3 goes on 3 residues after the read ends, and that part is filled in from the germline J gene. This rearrangement joins TRBV20-1 to TRBJ2-1, with D possibly being TRBD1 (5 bases). The germline V gene has CDR1 DFQATT and CDR2 SNEGSKA (reference sequence). V was clipped by 1 base and J by 4 bases, with 17 bases between them. There are 16 residues in the CDR3. CDR3 bases read: TGCAGTGCTAGAGCAGGGTCTGTATTCCTTTACAATGAG. Amino acid sequence: CSARAGSVFLYNE. The CDR3 in its entirety is CSARAGSVFLYNEQFF.

Concerning this clone itself: The sequence runs out 3 residues before the end of the CDR3; the remainder is reconstructed from the germline J gene. This sequence joins TRBV30 and TRBJ1-6; 7 nucleotides agree with TRBD1. CDR3 size: 14 residues. Germline V lookup: CDR1 GTSNPN, CDR2 SVGIG (reference sequence). The junction had 8 bases not matched to a gene; V was cut back by 5 bases and J by 7 bases. Incomplete CDR3 DNA: TGTGCCTGGGTAGGGGACAGATCCAATTCACCC. It yields the protein CAWVGDRSNSP. The complete CDR3 sequence is CAWVGDRSNSPLHF.

Concerning this clone itself: The read ends 3 residues before the CDR3 terminus; that terminus is restored from the germline J gene. This chain connects TRBV11-2 to TRBJ1-5; TRBD1 is a possible D gene (5 bases). The V and J ends lost 1 base and 9 bases respectively, with 10 bases between them. The CDR3 is made up of 13 amino acids. The V gene's germline CDR1 is SGHAT and CDR2 FQNNGV. The CDR3 bases that were read are TGTGCCAGCAGCTTAGGAGGGGTTGGGCCC. It specifies CASSLGGVGP. The full CDR3 protein is CASSLGGVGPQHF. Together with reference TRBV11-2 and TRBJ1-5, the CDR3 gives the full variable domain: EAGVAQSPRYKIIEKRQSVAFWCNPISGHATLYWYQQILGQGPKLLIQFQNNGVVDDSQLPKDRFSAERLKGVDSTLKIQPAKLEDSAVYLCASSLGGVGPQHFGDGTRLSIL.

For this clone: The read falls 3 residues short of the CDR3 end, and the missing part is taken from the germline J gene. The chain combines TRBV5-1 with TRBJ1-1; D may be TRBD1 (5 bases). CDR3 length: 14 residues. V was clipped by 4 bases and J by 3 bases, with 13 bases between them. Germline-derived CDR1 and CDR2 are SGHRS and YFSETQ. CDR3 DNA (partial): TGCGCCAGCAGCCAGCGGGACGGATACACTGAA. Its protein product is CASSQRDGYTE. The full CDR3 protein reads CASSQRDGYTEAFF.

With regard to this clone: The read is 3 residues too short to cover the CDR3 end, so that end is filled in from the germline J gene. V gene TRBV19 combines with J gene TRBJ1-6; 7 positions match TRBD1. The V and J ends lost 6 bases and 0 bases, in that order; junction bases with no gene match: 11. The CDR3 spans 18 residues. The germline V gene encodes CDR1 LNHDA and CDR2 SQIVND (reference sequence). The CDR3 DNA, read in part, is TGTGCCAGTAGCAATCCCCCGGGACAGAGCTCCTATAATTCACCC. Its translation: CASSNPPGQSSYNSP. The entire CDR3 protein reads CASSNPPGQSSYNSPLHF.

Of note for this clone: Read data end 3 residues before the CDR3 end; the end is taken from the germline J gene. The chain recombines TRBV30 with TRBJ2-5; 9 positions agree with TRBD2. V lost 3 bases to trimming and J lost 1 base; unmatched junction nucleotides: 3. The CDR3 has 14 amino acids. CDR1 is GTSNPN and CDR2 is SVGIG in the germline V gene (reference sequence). This CDR3 is CAWRTSGFQETQYF. The part of the CDR3 DNA that was read is TGTGCCTGGAGAACTAGCGGGTTCCAAGAGACC.

Comments on this clone: A read error may produce the germline difference seen at one junction end. Read data end 3 residues before the CDR3 end; the end is taken from the germline J gene. Other DNA sequences in the sample encode the same CDR3. The J gene is TRBJ1-3, the V gene TRBV10-1; 9 positions match TRBD1. The germline CDR1 and CDR2 sequences are WNHNN and SYGVQD (reference sequence). This CDR3 has 17 amino acids. CDR3 sequence: CASSAGQGRSVENTIYF. The CDR3 DNA, read in part, is TGCGCCAGCAGTGCGGGACAGGGCCGATCGGTTGAAAACACG.

A note on this clone: The read ends 3 residues shy of where the CDR3 ends; the end is completed using the germline J gene. The chain employs TRBV19 and TRBJ2-2, with unresolved D. The CDR3 length is 14 residues. The germline CDR1 and CDR2 sequences are LNHDA and SQIVND (reference sequence). The CDR3 DNA, read in part, is TGTGCCAGTAGTATTTTCCAGAATAATGAAAAG. It yields the protein CASSIFQNNEK. The CDR3 in full is CASSIFQNNEKLFF.

A remark on this clone: Coverage ceases 3 residues before the CDR3 finishes, and the germline J gene fills in the end. The rearrangement links TRBV30 to TRBJ2-3; 9 bases align to TRBD1. V trimming: 7 bases; J trimming: 0 bases; junction bases outside the gene matches: 8. In germline, CDR1 is GTSNPN, CDR2 SVGIG (reference sequence). This CDR3 spans 15 amino acids. This CDR3 is CASSQGATSTDTQYF. The covered CDR3 bases are TGTGCCTCCTCACAGGGGGCTACTAGCACAGATACG.

Notes on this clone: The sequence runs out 3 residues before the end of the CDR3; the remainder is reconstructed from the germline J gene. The J gene is TRBJ1-1, the V gene TRBV13; D may be TRBD1 (6 bases). Looked up from germline, CDR1 is PRHDT and CDR2 is FYEKMQ (reference sequence). Trimming removed 2 bases from V and 0 bases from J, with 10 bases in between. This CDR3 has 15 residues. The CDR3 sequence: CASSLFGQLNTEAFF. CDR3 bases read: TGTGCCAGCAGCTTATTTGGACAGCTGAACACTGAA.

With respect to this clone: The read is 3 residues too short to cover the CDR3 end, so that end is filled in from the germline J gene. The chain combines TRBV23-1 with TRBJ1-1; D might be TRBD1 (5 bases). TRBV23-1 is an ORF, and what it does is uncertain. The V end lost 1 base, the J end lost 1 base, and 10 bases lay between the germline ends. The CDR3 runs to 15 residues. The CDR3 sequence is CASSQWGGKNTEAFF. The CDR3 bases that were read are TGCGCCAGCAGTCAATGGGGGGGGAAGAACACTGAA.

Points on this clone: Sequencing ends 3 residues short of the CDR3 end; the germline J gene provides the rest. The rearrangement joins TRBV20-1 to TRBJ2-3, with no clear D. CDR3 length equals 15 residues. Germline loops: CDR1 DFQATT, CDR2 SNEGSKA (reference sequence). CDR3 residues: CSASSAEKTQETQYF. The sequenced part of the CDR3 DNA is TGCAGTGCTAGTTCGGCGGAGAAGACGCAAGAGACG.

With respect to this clone: Read data end 3 residues before the CDR3 end; the end is taken from the germline J gene. The rearrangement links TRBV11-3 to TRBJ2-1, with TRBD1 as a possible D gene (5 bases). This CDR3 spans 14 amino acids. V was clipped by 5 bases and J by 7 bases, with 15 bases between them. CDR1 is SGHNT, CDR2 YENEEA, per germline. The sequenced part of the CDR3 DNA is TGTGCCAGCAGCGGTAGGGGCTCTCGGAATGAG. Protein product: CASSGRGSRNE. The whole CDR3 is CASSGRGSRNEQFF.

On this clone: The missing CDR3 end, 3 residues past where the read stops, is filled in from the germline J gene. This rearrangement joins TRBV5-1 to TRBJ2-5, with TRBD2 matching over 9 bases. With 5 bases clipped from V and 2 bases from J, the junction kept 7 bases outside the gene matches. There are 15 residues in the CDR3. The germline V gene encodes CDR1 SGHRS and CDR2 YFSETQ. The chain's CDR3 is CASRINLAGQETQYF. The CDR3 DNA, read in part, is TGCGCCAGCAGAATAAACCTAGCGGGACAAGAGACC. Supplemented by reference TRBV5-1 and TRBJ2-5, the full variable domain reads KAGVTQTPRYLIKTRGQQVTLSCSPISGHRSVSWYQQTPGQGLQFLFEYFSETQRNKGNFPGRFSGRQFSNSRSEMNVSTLELGDSALYLCASRINLAGQETQYFGPGTRLLVL.

In the case of this clone: The read ends 3 residues before the CDR3 terminus; that terminus is restored from the germline J gene. The chain couples TRBV5-6 to TRBJ1-2, with a tentative D call TRBD1 (6 bases). The CDR3 length is 13 residues. Germline loops: CDR1 SGHDT, CDR2 YYEEEE. CDR3 sequence reads: CASSLLLGHSYTF. CDR3 bases read: TGTGCCAGCAGCTTGTTGCTGGGACATTCC.

Of note for this clone: The read ends 3 residues early relative to the CDR3; the germline J gene fills the gap. The chain links TRBV5-1 to TRBJ1-1, with 9 bases matching TRBD1. Germline CDR1 reads SGHRS; CDR2 reads YFSETQ. This CDR3 has 16 amino acids. V lost 0 bases to trimming and J lost 1 base; unmatched junction nucleotides: 4. This CDR3 is CASSLAPQGANTEAFF. Incomplete CDR3 DNA: TGCGCCAGCAGCTTGGCACCACAGGGGGCGAACACTGAA. The variable domain in full, with the rest retrieved from reference TRBV5-1 and TRBJ1-1, is KAGVTQTPRYLIKTRGQQVTLSCSPISGHRSVSWYQQTPGQGLQFLFEYFSETQRNKGNFPGRFSGRQFSNSRSEMNVSTLELGDSALYLCASSLAPQGANTEAFFGQGTRLTVV.

To note about this clone: The CDR3 goes on 3 residues after the read ends, and that part is filled in from the germline J gene. The rearrangement joins TRBV7-9 to TRBJ2-1, with 10 bases lining up with TRBD2. J gave up 6 bases and V 5 bases, and 7 bases lay outside the gene matches. CDR1 is SEHNR and CDR2 is FQNEAQ in the germline V gene (reference sequence). The CDR3 has 15 amino acids. CDR3 region: CASSPSGRAPNEQFF. CDR3 DNA, as far as it was read: TGTGCCAGCAGCCCAAGCGGGAGGGCCCCCAATGAG. Using reference TRBV7-9 and TRBJ2-1 for the parts outside the CDR3, the full variable domain is DTGVSQNPRHKITKRGQNVTFRCDPISEHNRLYWYRQTLGQGPEFLTYFQNEAQLEKSRLLSDRFSAERPKGSFSTLEIQRTEQGDSAMYLCASSPSGRAPNEQFFGPGTRLTVL.

On this clone: The read comes to an end 3 residues before the CDR3 does, leaving the germline J gene to fill in the end. V and J are TRBV7-9 and TRBJ2-1; no firm D call. Trimming left V 4 bases short and J 5 bases short, with 15 bases between. The CDR3 length is 15 residues. Germline V gene sequence: CDR1 SEHNR, CDR2 FQNEAQ (reference sequence). The CDR3 DNA, read in part, is TGTGCCAGCAGCTCCGGCGGTCCCTTAAACAATGAG. Its protein is CASSSGGPLNNE. The entire CDR3 is CASSSGGPLNNEQFF.

Details on this clone: The read ends 3 residues early relative to the CDR3; the germline J gene fills the gap. The V call is TRBV7-9, the J call TRBJ1-6; 7 bases line up with TRBD1. The CDR3 has 15 amino acids. Germline lookup yields CDR1 SEHNR and CDR2 FQNEAQ (reference sequence). The V and J ends lost 5 bases and 5 bases, in that order; junction bases with no gene match: 6. CDR3 region: CASSPRDSNNSPLHF. The covered CDR3 bases are TGTGCCAGCAGCCCACGGGACAGTAATAATTCACCC.

Worth noting for this clone: The read comes to an end 3 residues before the CDR3 does, leaving the germline J gene to fill in the end. V gene TRBV19 combines with J gene TRBJ2-7, with TRBD1 identical over 7 bases. The germline gives CDR1 LNHDA, CDR2 SQIVND (reference sequence). The V and J ends lost 4 bases and 3 bases, in that order; junction bases with no gene match: 9. The CDR3 has 15 residues. CDR3 sequence: CASSRPGQTFYEQYF. The part of the CDR3 DNA that was read is TGTGCCAGTAGTAGACCGGGACAGACGTTCTACGAG.